This T cell receptor beta chain was captured in a study of CD8+CD57+ T cells in acquired aplastic anemia (dated by TCRdb to the late 2010s). In terms of the full investigation: A mean of 3.2 ug of DNA, ranging from about 0.19 to 27.4 ug, was extracted from sorted CD4+ and CD8+ cells. Healthy donor samples averaged approximately 10 million reads for CD4+ and roughly 12 million for CD8+ cells. Points the paper makes about the study in general: No significant difference in CD8+ Simpson's diversity was found between patients and healthy controls (P=0.060). Around 31 CD8+ CDR3 sequences were shared between patients and controls but appeared highly expressed in patients and within their immunodominant clones.

TCR beta VDJ combination and CDR3 sequence profiling used genomic DNA as the template. An Illumina HiSeq 2000 was used for TCR repertoire sequencing. In the paper's pipeline: TRBV/TRBJ rearrangement plots, CDR3 size and DJ length profiles, and Simpson's diversity index were used to assess repertoires. The most abundant DNA sequence in the deep sequencing data was taken as the immunodominant clone. CDR3 amino acid sequences were checked for sharing across subjects and were also compared against the VDJdb database and published repertoires. The public reads were reprocessed in TCRdb via fastp at Q25 and MiXCR, keeping in-frame beta chains. Each CDR3 protein gets just one entry, which takes the most common genes and DNA from the rows behind it. The V and J calls and clone size come from TCRdb's table, not from the authors' own analysis. This sample has about 160,000 distinct CDR3 sequences in its table, and roughly 47% of those were observed once. Of the sample, 1.1% is held by the ten largest clones.

TCR repertoires of sorted CD4+ and CD8+ blood T cells from severe aplastic anemia patients and healthy subjects were deep-sequenced in the study. Ficoll-Paque density gradient centrifugation was used to isolate peripheral blood mononuclear cells. Before DNA was extracted, CD4+ and CD8+ T cells were sorted using either FACS or magnetic beads. CDR1 and CDR2, per the germline V gene (reference sequence), are LNHDA and SQIVND. V is cut by 6 bases and J by 2 bases, and the space between the germline ends is 15 bases. Including cysteine and phenylalanine, the CDR3 has 15 amino acids. Left in the record is the CDR3 DNA by itself, 45 bases read in frame from the first base. This clonotype occurred many times. No cognate antigen has been identified for it. The record has no base qualities; no much larger clone is one base away.

The sequencing input was sorted CD4+, CD8+, or CD8+CD57+ T cells (not recorded which) from PBMCs. The TCR sequence derives from a human donor in good health. The receptor chain draws on TRBV19 and TRBJ2-3; the D call is tentative, TRBD1 or TRBD2, as each matches 7 bases. CDR3 reads: CASSRGGGDTDTQYF. The sequenced DNA is TGTGCCAGTAGCAGGGGGGGAGGGGACACAGATACGCAGTATTTT.